The present T cell receptor (beta chain) was sequenced within a study of blood T cell repertoires in COVID-19. Study in general: The United States, Italy and Spain supplied acute and convalescent COVID-19 samples. Nucleic acid was either cDNA or gDNA, and it came from T cells, B-cell-depleted T cells, or PBMCs.

The authors' processing: Amplification of reference gene primers was used by the study to estimate nucleated cell counts. Repertoires were generated with immunoSEQ multiplex PCR, while TCRdb's copy carries only in-frame clones and drops some. V and J calls and clone size are given by that table; D and trimming were obtained from the DNA. The sample yields approximately 43,000 clones, about four fifths seen once. CDR1 and CDR2 (germline): MGHRA, YSYEKL. The CDR3 contains 15 residues. V lost 3 bases to trimming and J lost 15 bases, with 24 bases between them. The sequencing input was peripheral blood. The clonotype was recovered from a man aged 35 to 55 with active or convalescent COVID-19. This rearrangement joins TRBV4-1 to TRBJ2-1; tentatively, D is TRBD2 (5 bases). The CDR3 DNA reads TGCGCCAGCAGCCAGGGAGACGGATCTCCCGAACCCCCGTTCTTC. Translated: CASSQGDGSPEPPFF.